This T cell receptor beta chain was found in a study of T cell responses to AZD1222 COVID-19 vaccine. Study-level findings and limits: Rises in breadth and depth of Spike-specific TCRs came after two AZD1222 doses.

Second-dose timings of about 4 or about 12 weeks were pooled. Regarding this clone: Its specificity is not known.

The V segment lost 3 bases and the J segment 4 bases; nucleotides outside the gene matches: 8. The CDR3 extends over 15 amino acids. Germline V gives CDR1 KGHSH, CDR2 LQKENI. Some clones are missing from TCRdb's copy, which holds only in-frame ones; the method was immunoSEQ multiplex PCR. The sample includes over 130,000 clones, around 90% of them seen just once. The rearrangement links TRBV18 to TRBJ1-1, with TRBD1 matching over 7 bases. The receptor's source is an adult who received the AZD1222 COVID-19 vaccine. Sequenced material: peripheral blood, taken 28 days after the second AZD1222 dose. CDR3 residues: CASSPLGQKPTEAFF. The CDR3, as DNA: TGTGCCAGCTCACCTTTGGGACAGAAGCCCACTGAAGCTTTCTTT.